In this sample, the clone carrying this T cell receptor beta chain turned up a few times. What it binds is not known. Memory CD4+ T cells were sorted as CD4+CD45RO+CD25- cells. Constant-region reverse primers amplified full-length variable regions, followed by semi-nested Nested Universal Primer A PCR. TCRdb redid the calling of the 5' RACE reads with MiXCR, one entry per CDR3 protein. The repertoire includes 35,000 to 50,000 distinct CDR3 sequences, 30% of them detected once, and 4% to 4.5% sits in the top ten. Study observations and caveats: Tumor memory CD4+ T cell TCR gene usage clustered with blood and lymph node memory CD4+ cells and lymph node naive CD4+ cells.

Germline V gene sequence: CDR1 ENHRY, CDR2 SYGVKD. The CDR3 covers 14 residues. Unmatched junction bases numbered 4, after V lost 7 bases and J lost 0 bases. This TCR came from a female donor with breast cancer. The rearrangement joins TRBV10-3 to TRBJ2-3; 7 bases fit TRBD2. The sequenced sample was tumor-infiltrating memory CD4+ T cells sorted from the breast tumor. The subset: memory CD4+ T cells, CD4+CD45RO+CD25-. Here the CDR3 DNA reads TGTGCCATCACCGCGCGGGAGAGCACAGATACGCAGTATTTT. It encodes CAITARESTDTQYF.